This T cell receptor beta chain was recorded in a study of blood T cell repertoires in COVID-19. Trimming removed 2 bases from V and 3 bases from J, with 13 bases in between. CDR1 SGHNT and CDR2 YENEEA come from the germline V gene. This CDR3 is built from 15 residues. Sequencing used immunoSEQ multiplex PCR; TCRdb keeps in-frame clones, though not all of them. The repertoire holds 200,000 to 300,000 clones, with approximately 80% as singletons. Sample: peripheral blood. The receptor comes from a human donor in a cohort sampled during active COVID-19. V and J are TRBV11-3 and TRBJ1-1, with a weak D call TRBD1 (5 bases). The CDR3 loop is CASSLSGGLDTEAFF. The CDR3 DNA reads as TGTGCCAGCAGCTTATCCGGGGGGTTGGACACTGAAGCTTTCTTT.